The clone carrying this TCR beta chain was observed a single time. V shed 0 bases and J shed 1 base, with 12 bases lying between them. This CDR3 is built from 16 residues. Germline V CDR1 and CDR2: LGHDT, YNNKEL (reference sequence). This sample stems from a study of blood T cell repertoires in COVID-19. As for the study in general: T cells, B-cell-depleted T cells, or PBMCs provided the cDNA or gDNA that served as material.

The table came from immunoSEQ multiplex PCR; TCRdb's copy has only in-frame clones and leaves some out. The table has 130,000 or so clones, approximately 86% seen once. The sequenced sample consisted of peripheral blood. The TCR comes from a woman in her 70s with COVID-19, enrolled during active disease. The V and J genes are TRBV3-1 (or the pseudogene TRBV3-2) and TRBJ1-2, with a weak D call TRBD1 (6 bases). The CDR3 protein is CASSQDMGRGNYGYTF. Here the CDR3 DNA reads TGTGCCAGCAGCCAAGATATGGGCAGGGGTAACTATGGCTACACCTTC.